This entry lists 18 T cell receptor beta chains sequenced from one sample in a study of CXCR3-negative and CXCR3-positive naive CD8 T cells. TRB cDNA libraries were made by UMI-labeled 5' RACE. TCRdb reanalyzed the 5' RACE reads and collapses them to one entry per CDR3 protein, without DNA. This sample's table has 35,000 to 40,000 distinct CDR3 sequences. Source material: memory CD8+ T cells from blood. Source of these receptors: a human donor in good health. Some clones in this sample may be carry-over from other donors' samples.

V gene TRBV7-6 combines with J gene TRBJ2-2; without DNA, the TCRdb call of TRBD1 cannot be checked. Germline CDR1 SGHVS, CDR2 FNYEAQ. The CDR3 loop spans 17 amino acids. CDR3 sequence: CASSLALRTGDTGELFF.

The chain combines TRBV20-1 with TRBJ1-6; TCRdb indicates TRBD1, and absent DNA this call remains unverified. CDR1 is DFQATT and CDR2 is SNEGSKA in the germline V gene (reference sequence). The CDR3 consists of 16 residues. CDR3: CSARDPGGGENSPLHF.

The chain joins TRBV7-6 to TRBJ2-7. The length of the CDR3 is 11 residues. From germline, CDR1 is SGHVS and CDR2 FNYEAQ. CDR3 residues: CASSAGLEQYF.

This chain connects TRBV6-4 to TRBJ2-3; TCRdb's D call, TRBD1, is unchecked because there is no DNA. CDR3 size: 14 residues. The germline V gene has CDR1 MRHNA and CDR2 SNTAGT. CDR3: CASSQAGGTDTQYF.

The chain recombines TRBV12-3 or TRBV12-4 with TRBJ2-7; as DNA is missing, the TRBD1 call by TCRdb cannot be tested. The CDR3 totals 15 residues. The CDR3 loop is CASRPGRQISYEQYF.

The chain combines TRBV4-2 with TRBJ2-2; the D call from TCRdb, TRBD2, cannot be confirmed without DNA. Germline lookup yields CDR1 LGHNA and CDR2 YNFKEQ. The CDR3 is 18 residues long. The CDR3 region is CASSPGLAGGHGGGELFF.

The chain combines TRBV7-2 with TRBJ2-7; with no DNA, the TCRdb D assignment of TRBD1 cannot be verified. Per the germline V gene, CDR1 is SGHTA and CDR2 is FQGNSA. The CDR3 sequence is 15 residues long. The CDR3 region is CASSLIKAGLDEQYF. The complete variable domain, with remaining parts taken from reference TRBV7-2 and TRBJ2-7, reads GAGVSQSPSNKVTEKGKDVELRCDPISGHTALYWYRQSLGQGLEFLIYFQGNSAPDKSGLPSDRFSAERTGGSVSTLTIQRTQQEDSAVYLCASSLIKAGLDEQYFGPGTRLTVT.

The CDR3 protein is CASSRGLTTDTQYF. The chain has TRBV28 and TRBJ2-3; TCRdb gives TRBD2 as the D gene, but with no DNA this cannot be confirmed. The CDR3 is 14 amino acids. Per the germline V gene, CDR1 is MDHEN and CDR2 is SYDVKM.

The CDR3: CSARDGATSYEQYF. The chain links TRBV20-1 to TRBJ2-7; TCRdb proposes TRBD1, but this gene call is untestable without DNA. CDR1 is DFQATT, CDR2 SNEGSKA, per germline (reference sequence). CDR3 length equals 14 residues.

J is TRBJ1-5 and V is TRBV14. The CDR3 length is 12 residues. The germline V gene encodes CDR1 SGHDN and CDR2 FVKESK. CDR3 sequence: CASSIGGQPQHF.

The J gene is TRBJ1-2, the V gene TRBV4-3. Looked up from germline, CDR1 is LGHNA and CDR2 is YSLEER. The CDR3 runs 14 residues. The CDR3 reads CASSQDAGRYGYTF.

This chain's CDR3 is CAISEQGGSYEQYF. V usage is TRBV10-3 and J usage is TRBJ2-7; the D call of TRBD1 rests on TCRdb alone, since no DNA is present to check it. This CDR3 comprises 14 residues. The germline V gene encodes CDR1 ENHRY and CDR2 SYGVKD.

The chain joins TRBV12-3 or TRBV12-4 to TRBJ2-3; TCRdb's D gene call, TRBD1, goes unchecked for lack of DNA. The length of the CDR3 is 14 residues. The chain's CDR3 is CASINPPRGDTQYF.

The chain employs TRBV28 and TRBJ2-7. The germline CDR1 and CDR2 sequences are MDHEN and SYDVKM. The CDR3 is 15 residues long. The CDR3 sequence: CASSLTDSPSYEQYF. Looking up the rest from reference TRBV28 and TRBJ2-7 gives the full variable domain: DVKVTQSSRYLVKRTGEKVFLECVQDMDHENMFWYRQDPGLGLRLIYFSYDVKMKEKGDIPEGYSVSREKKERFSLILESASTNQTSMYLCASSLTDSPSYEQYFGPGTRLTVT.

The chain uses TRBV6-5 and TRBJ2-4; as DNA is missing, the TRBD1 call by TCRdb cannot be tested. The CDR3 runs to 13 residues. The germline V gene encodes CDR1 MNHEY and CDR2 SVGAGI. The CDR3 sequence: CATRERGKNIQYF.

The chain combines TRBV7-9 with TRBJ1-2. The CDR3 covers 13 residues. Germline CDR1 is SEHNR and CDR2 is FQNEAQ (reference sequence). The chain's CDR3 is CASSWALLYGYTF.

The V call is TRBV6-5, the J call TRBJ2-3. The CDR3 spans 13 residues. Germline V gene data show CDR1 as MNHEY and CDR2 as SVGAGI. This CDR3 reads CASKGLVTDTQYF.

The rearrangement links TRBV28 to TRBJ2-7. CDR1 and CDR2 (germline): MDHEN, SYDVKM. This CDR3 has 14 amino acids. This CDR3 reads CASSFFRTYLEQYF.